Within the sample, the clone carrying this TCR delta chain is large (0.1 to 1%). No antigen is known for it. This sample is drawn from a study of delta chains in infants with herpesvirus infections. Background on the study: A Ugandan infant cohort was followed from birth for primary CMV.

TCR cDNA was made from PBMC RNA with gamma- and delta-chain-specific primers. TCRdb re-analyzed the RT-PCR reads via CATT. Seen here are roughly 1,700 delta-chain clones, approximately 7% observed once, and the top ten hold 3% to 4.5%. Study results and limitations: Limitations included few samples and no matched controls for race or environment.

Material: peripheral blood, obtained at time point 1 of longitudinal follow-up. The source of this sequence is a human donor who was a Ugandan infant, either HIV-exposed or HIV-unexposed (not recorded which).

The CDR3 DNA sequence: TGTGCTCTTGGGGCGGTAGCACCTTCCTACAAGGTAACCTGGGGGATACGGGTGGACACCGATAAACTCATCTTT. Translating it yields CALGAVAPSYKVTWGIRVDTDKLIF. The chain joins TRDV1 to TRDJ1, with 12 bases identical to TRDD3. This CDR3 is 25 amino acids long. With V trimmed by 4 bases and J by 0 bases, 30 bases remained unmatched. Germline CDR1 and CDR2: TSWWSYY and QGS.